A single sample gave rise to the 8 T cell receptor beta chains below, sequenced in a study of T-cell reconstitution after alpha-beta-depleted transplantation in children. For TCRbeta, the library was prepared with unique molecular identifiers. Each CDR3 protein gets one entry after TCRdb re-called the PCR reads with MiXCR. Of 120,000 or so distinct CDR3 sequences listed, around 10% are singletons. The sample consisted of PBMCs from the stem cell graft donor, taken from the stem cell graft. The receptor source for this set is a human donor who donated a stem cell graft to a child with acute lymphoblastic leukemia.

Remarks on this clonotype: Being one base from a much bigger clone, this may be a read error. The chain has TRBV9 and TRBJ1-6; D uncertain. V was trimmed by 5 bases and J by 0 bases, leaving 12 bases between them. CDR3 length: 16 residues. CDR1 and CDR2 (germline): SGDLS, YYNGEE. The CDR3 reads CASSATGSSYNSPLHF. In DNA, the CDR3 is TGTGCCAGCAGTGCCACGGGGAGCTCCTATAATTCACCCCTCCACTTT.

Many counts were recorded for this clonotype. This chain connects TRBV15 to TRBJ2-1, with 7 bases that match TRBD2. V dropped 9 bases and J dropped 3; count of bases not matched to a gene: 11. CDR3 length: 15 amino acids. Germline-derived CDR1 and CDR2 are LNHNV and YYDKDF (reference sequence). CDR3 DNA: TGTGCCACTAACCCTAGCGGTGACTTCTACAATGAGCAGTTCTTC. Protein: CATNPSGDFYNEQFF.

Worth noting for this clonotype: It may be a read error: a sequence one base away is much more abundant. This sequence joins TRBV7-2 and TRBJ1-4; no clear D gene. Germline CDR1 and CDR2: SGHTA and FQGNSA. This CDR3 contains 14 residues. The DNA of the CDR3 is TGTGCCAGCAGCCTGGGGAGGAGAAATGCAAAACTGTTTTTT. This gives the protein CASSLGRRNAKLFF. Using reference TRBV7-2 and TRBJ1-4 for the parts outside the CDR3, the full variable domain is GAGVSQSPSNKVTEKGKDVELRCDPISGHTALYWYRQSLGQGLEFLIYFQGNSAPDKSGLPSDRFSAERTGGSVSTLTIQRTQQEDSAVYLCASSLGRRNAKLFFGSGTQLSVL.

At least ten counts were recorded for this clonotype. J is TRBJ2-3 and V is TRBV30, with TRBD1 as a possible D gene (6 bases). The germline V gene has CDR1 GTSNPN and CDR2 SVGIG (reference sequence). V was pared by 1 base and J by 4 bases, with 6 bases between. The CDR3 loop spans 12 amino acids. Written as DNA, the CDR3 is TGTGCCTGGAGTGGGACAGCAGATACGCAGTATTTT. As protein: CAWSGTADTQYF.

This clonotype was observed at least ten times. The CDR3 region is CASSEDRRSLTGELFF. In DNA, the CDR3 is TGTGCCAGCAGCGAGGACAGGCGATCGCTCACCGGGGAGCTGTTTTTT. The rearrangement links TRBV11-2 to TRBJ2-2; 7 nucleotides match TRBD1. V lost 5 bases to trimming and J lost 4 bases; unmatched junction nucleotides: 10. CDR3 size: 16 residues. Germline-derived CDR1 and CDR2 are SGHAT and FQNNGV.

This clonotype was observed at least ten times. The chain joins TRBV19 to TRBJ1-1; 7 nucleotides line up with TRBD1. The CDR3 totals 15 residues. CDR1 LNHDA and CDR2 SQIVND come from the germline V gene (reference sequence). The J segment lost 4 bases and the V segment lost 7 bases, leaving 12 bases of the junction unmatched. The CDR3 DNA is TGTGCCAGTACCCCGCCCCGACAGGGTGGCACTGAAGCTTTCTTT. Protein sequence: CASTPPRQGGTEAFF.

V is TRBV7-3 and J is TRBJ2-3, with 10 bases aligning to TRBD1. CDR3 size: 16 residues. The V gene end was trimmed by 4 bases and the J gene end by 3 bases; junction bases not matched to a gene: 7. Germline-derived CDR1 and CDR2 are SGHTA and FQGTGA. CDR3 coding DNA: TGTGCCAGCAGCTCCCAGACAGGGGGCGAGACAGATACGCAGTATTTT. It encodes CASSSQTGGETDTQYF.

The chain is built from TRBV19 and TRBJ1-2, with TRBD1 as a possible D gene (6 bases). This CDR3 has 15 residues. The germline V and J ends were trimmed by 7 bases and 0 bases, with 15 bases remaining between them. The germline V gene encodes CDR1 LNHDA and CDR2 SQIVND (reference sequence). CDR3 in DNA: TGTGCCAGTAACGGGGGCGGGAGTCCTAACTATGGCTACACCTTC. Its translation is CASNGGGSPNYGYTF.